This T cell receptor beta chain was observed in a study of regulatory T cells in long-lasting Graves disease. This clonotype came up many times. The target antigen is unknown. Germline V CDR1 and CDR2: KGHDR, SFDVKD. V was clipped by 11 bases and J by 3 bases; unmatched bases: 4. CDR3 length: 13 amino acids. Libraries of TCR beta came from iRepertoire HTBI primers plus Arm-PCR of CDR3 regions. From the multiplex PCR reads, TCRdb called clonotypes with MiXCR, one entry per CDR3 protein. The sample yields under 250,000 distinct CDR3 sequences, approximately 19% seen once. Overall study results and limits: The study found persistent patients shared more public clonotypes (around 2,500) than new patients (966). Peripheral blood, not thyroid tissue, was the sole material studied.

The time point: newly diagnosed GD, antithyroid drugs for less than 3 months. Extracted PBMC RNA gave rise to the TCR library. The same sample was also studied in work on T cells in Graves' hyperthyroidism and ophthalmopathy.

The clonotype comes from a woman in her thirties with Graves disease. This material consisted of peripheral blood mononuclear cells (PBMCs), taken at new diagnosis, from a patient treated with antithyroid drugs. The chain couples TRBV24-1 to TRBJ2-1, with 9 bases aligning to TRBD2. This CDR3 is CASGTSLYNEQFF. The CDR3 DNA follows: TGTGCCAGCGGGACTAGCCTCTACAATGAGCAGTTCTTC.